A selection of T cell receptor beta chains follows, all from one sample in a study of T cell responses to AZD1222 COVID-19 vaccine. Method: immunoSEQ multiplex PCR; TCRdb's copy keeps in-frame clones and lacks some. The table shows 45,000 to 55,000 clones, with 65% to 90% occurring only once. Source: peripheral blood, taken 28 days after the second AZD1222 dose. The receptors come from an adult who received the AZD1222 COVID-19 vaccine. CDR3s include the opening cysteine and the closing phenylalanine or tryptophan. A D gene is named only where the DNA matches it firmly.

j_call d_call v_call cdr3_aa
TRBJ2-7 TRBD2 TRBV18 CASSPVQRGGYEQYF
TRBJ2-1 - TRBV7-2 CASSSQGLEQFF
TRBJ1-6 - TRBV4-2 CASSPQGAGQASPLHF
TRBJ1-1 TRBD1 TRBV6-5 CASSRTGTGNTEAFF
TRBJ1-1 - TRBV3-1/TRBV3-2 CASSPRVSRTEAFF
TRBJ2-3 - TRBV12-5 CASGLFGGTADTQYF
TRBJ1-1 - TRBV3-1/TRBV3-2 CASSQGRVATEAFF
TRBJ1-1 TRBD1 TRBV2 CASSETGLGLEAFF
TRBJ2-5 - TRBV28 CASSRGVVETQYF
TRBJ1-6 - TRBV5-1 CASTVEGNSPLHF
TRBJ1-4 TRBD1 TRBV3-1/TRBV3-2 CASSQVGTGDEKLFF
TRBJ2-2 TRBD2 TRBV4-2 CASSQDLSTSVRFLTGELFF
TRBJ2-3 TRBD2 TRBV5-1 CASSLGASGTLSTDTQYF
TRBJ1-1 TRBD1 TRBV19 CASSTDRGRTEAFF
TRBJ2-7 - TRBV27 CASSPPGISNEQYF
TRBJ2-2 TRBD2 TRBV11-2 CASSHREAASGSLTGELFF
TRBJ2-5 - TRBV27 CASSAYESAETQYF
TRBJ2-7 TRBD2 TRBV6-6 CASSTRLAESYEQYF
TRBJ2-7 TRBD2 TRBV11-3 CASQASGSYEQYF
TRBJ1-6 - TRBV5-8 CASSLVRQRSPLHF
TRBJ2-7 - TRBV25-1 CASSEEYRQGRYYEQYF
TRBJ2-7 TRBD1 TRBV3-1/TRBV3-2 CASSGTGVHEQYF
TRBJ2-1 TRBD2 TRBV5-1 CASSSASGNEQFF
TRBJ2-5 - TRBV19 CASTGDETQYF
TRBJ2-2 - TRBV6-5 CAIGWGADTGELFF
TRBJ2-7 - TRBV11-3 CASSLVSSGPYEQYF
TRBJ2-7 TRBD2 TRBV27 CASSFASGRTYEQYF
TRBJ2-2 - TRBV7-9 CASSRTGPEGELFF
TRBJ2-7 - TRBV19 CASSTGLRAFYEQYF
TRBJ2-5 - TRBV7-9 CASSRGNVGETQYF
TRBJ1-1 - TRBV25-1 CASKQGPEAFF
TRBJ2-7 TRBD1 TRBV7-2 CASRNRQGAYEQYF
TRBJ1-4 - TRBV28 CASSQEATNEKLFF
TRBJ2-3 - TRBV7-6 CASSSEDPNTDTQYF
TRBJ2-7 - TRBV27 CASSSWTTAGNEQYF
TRBJ1-1 TRBD1 TRBV27 CASSAPDRGGGTEAFF